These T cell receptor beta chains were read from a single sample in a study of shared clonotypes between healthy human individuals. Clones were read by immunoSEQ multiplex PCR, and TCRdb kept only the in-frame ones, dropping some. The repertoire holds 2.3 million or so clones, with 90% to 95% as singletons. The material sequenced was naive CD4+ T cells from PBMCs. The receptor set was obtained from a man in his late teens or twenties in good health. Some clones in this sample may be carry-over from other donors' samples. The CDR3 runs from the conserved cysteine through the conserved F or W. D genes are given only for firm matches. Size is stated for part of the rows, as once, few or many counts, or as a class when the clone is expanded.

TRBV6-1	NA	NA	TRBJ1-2	TGTGCCAGCAGTGAAAGACAGCTATGGGGCTACACCTTC	CASSERQLWGYTF
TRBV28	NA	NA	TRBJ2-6	TGTGCCACGCTAGGGATCACTGGGGCCAACGTCCTGACTTTC	CATLGITGANVLTF
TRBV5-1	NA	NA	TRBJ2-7	TGCGCCAGCAGCTTGGCCCCCGGGGACTCCTACGAGCAGTACTTC	CASSLAPGDSYEQYF
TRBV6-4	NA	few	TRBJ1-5	TGTGCCAGCAGGGGACACCAGCAGCCCCAGCATTTT	CASRGHQQPQHF
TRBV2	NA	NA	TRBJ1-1	TGTGCCAGCAGTGCCGCCCCAGCCACTGAAGCTTTCTTT	CASSAAPATEAFF
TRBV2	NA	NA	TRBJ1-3	TGTGCCAGCAGTGAAGAGGTCCCCTCTGGAAACACCATATATTTT	CASSEEVPSGNTIYF
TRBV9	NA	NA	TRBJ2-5	TGTGCCAGCAGCGCCCCAGCGGGCGAGACCCAGTACTTC	CASSAPAGETQYF
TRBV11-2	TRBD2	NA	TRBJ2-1	TGTGCCGGGACTAGCGGGCTTTACAATGAGCAGTTCTTC	CAGTSGLYNEQFF
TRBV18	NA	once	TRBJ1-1	TGTGCCACCGTACCCGTAGAGGGGACTGAAGCTTTCTTT	CATVPVEGTEAFF
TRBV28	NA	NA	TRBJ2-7	TGTGCCAGCAGACCCCTACAGGGAACGGGGTACGAGCAGTACTTC	CASRPLQGTGYEQYF
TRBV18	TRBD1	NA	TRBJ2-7	TGTGCCAGCTCACCCCGGGCAGGGGGATCCTACGAGCAGTACTTC	CASSPRAGGSYEQYF
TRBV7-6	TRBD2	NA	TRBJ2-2	TGTGCCAGCACCCTAGGACTAGCGGGCAACACCGGGGAGCTGTTTTTT	CASTLGLAGNTGELFF